This entry lists 6 T cell receptor beta chains sequenced from one sample in a study of blood T cell repertoires in COVID-19. The table came from immunoSEQ multiplex PCR; TCRdb's copy has only in-frame clones and leaves some out. The data contain just under 60,000 clones, 85% to 90% of them singletons. The sample was peripheral blood. These receptors all stem from a human donor with active COVID-19. The donor label of this sample is uncertain.

The chain employs TRBV7-3 and TRBJ2-3; D perhaps matches TRBD2 (6 bases). The V gene's germline CDR1 is SGHTA and CDR2 FQGTGA. The CDR3 extends over 13 amino acids. Trimming pared 4 bases from V and 2 bases from J, leaving 7 bases between. CDR3 amino acids: CASSWDSTDTQYF. CDR3 nucleotides: TGTGCCAGCAGCTGGGACTCCACAGATACGCAGTATTTT.

V gene TRBV3-1 (or the pseudogene TRBV3-2) combines with J gene TRBJ2-7; D is unresolved. V lost 3 bases to trimming and J lost 0 bases, with 12 bases between them. Germline V lookup: CDR1 LGHDT, CDR2 YNNKEL (reference sequence). This CDR3 comprises 15 residues. The CDR3 loop is CASSQPTGYSYEQYF. DNA of the CDR3: TGTGCCAGCAGCCAGCCGACTGGCTACTCCTACGAGCAGTACTTC.

The chain combines TRBV6-1 with TRBJ2-2; D may be TRBD2 (6 bases). V lost 5 bases, J lost 5 bases, and 12 bases lay in between. There are 14 residues in the CDR3. Germline CDR1 reads MNHNS; CDR2 reads SASEGT. DNA of the CDR3: TGTGCCAGCAGTTATACGGCGGGGACCGGGGAGCTGTTTTTT. It specifies CASSYTAGTGELFF.

The J gene is TRBJ2-7, the V gene TRBV15, with 7 bases fitting TRBD1. V trimming: 5 bases; J trimming: 7 bases; junction bases outside the gene matches: 29. The CDR3 totals 20 residues. Germline CDR1 is LNHNV and CDR2 is YYDKDF (reference sequence). The CDR3 sequence is CATSPDGTEPARGRLGEQYF. In DNA form, the CDR3 reads TGTGCCACCAGCCCAGACGGGACAGAACCAGCCCGGGGCCGTCTGGGGGAGCAGTACTTC.

V is TRBV4-1 and J is TRBJ1-3, with 7 positions matching TRBD1. J was trimmed by 4 bases and V by 0 bases; bases with no gene match: 6. The CDR3 contains 16 residues. CDR1 and CDR2 from the germline V gene are MGHRA and YSYEKL. The CDR3 protein is CASSQEEGARGNTIYF. CDR3 in DNA: TGCGCCAGCAGCCAAGAGGAGGGGGCGAGAGGAAACACCATATATTTT.

In this sample, this clone turned up once. The chain recombines TRBV2 with TRBJ2-1; TRBD1 agrees at 8 bases. Germline V gives CDR1 SNHLY, CDR2 FYNNEI. This CDR3 has 13 residues. V lost 6 bases to trimming and J lost 5 bases; unmatched junction nucleotides: 3. The CDR3 sequence: CASRRDRNNEQFF. The CDR3 bases are TGTGCCAGCAGACGGGACAGGAACAATGAGCAGTTCTTC.